The entry that follows covers one T cell receptor beta chain sequence. Its antigen is still unknown. V lost 5 bases to trimming and J lost 2 bases; unmatched junction nucleotides: 14. The CDR3 loop spans 17 amino acids. Looked up from germline, CDR1 is SGHTA and CDR2 is FQGNSA. This specimen comes from a study of CD8 T cells in ankylosing spondylitis. TCR beta libraries were made by quantitative 5'-RACE with molecular barcodes. TCRdb passed the 5' RACE reads through MiXCR, listing each CDR3 protein once. The sample includes 500,000 to 550,000 distinct CDR3 sequences, more than 9.5% seen only once; the top ten take around 6.8%. Study-level results: Within ankylosing spondylitis blood, a TCR beta motif made up of seven or eight highly homologous variants appeared to be characteristic. Disease-linked clones displayed a CD8+ phenotype and appeared relatively rarely in peripheral blood. Disease-linked clones were reportedly significantly enriched in matched ankylosing spondylitis synovial fluid.

This sequence joins TRBV7-2 and TRBJ1-2; 7 nucleotides line up with TRBD1. This receptor was obtained from a male donor with ankylosing spondylitis. Sequencing was carried out using blood, either unsorted or a sorted T cell fraction (not recorded which). CDR3 residues: CASSISSGTATNYGYTF. CDR3 nucleotide sequence: TGTGCCAGCAGCATCTCGTCCGGGACAGCGACCAACTATGGCTACACCTTC.